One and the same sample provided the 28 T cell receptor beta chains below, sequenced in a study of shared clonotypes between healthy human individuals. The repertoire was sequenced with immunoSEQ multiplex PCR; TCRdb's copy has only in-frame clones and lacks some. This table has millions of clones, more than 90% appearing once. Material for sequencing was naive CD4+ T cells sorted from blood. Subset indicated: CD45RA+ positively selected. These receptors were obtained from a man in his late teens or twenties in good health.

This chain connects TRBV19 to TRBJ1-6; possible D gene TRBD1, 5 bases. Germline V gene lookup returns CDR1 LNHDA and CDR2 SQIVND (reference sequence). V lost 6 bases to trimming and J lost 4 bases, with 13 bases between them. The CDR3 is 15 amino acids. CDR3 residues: CASSYGGDYNSPLHF. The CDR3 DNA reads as TGTGCCAGTAGCTACGGGGGGGATTATAATTCACCCCTCCACTTT.

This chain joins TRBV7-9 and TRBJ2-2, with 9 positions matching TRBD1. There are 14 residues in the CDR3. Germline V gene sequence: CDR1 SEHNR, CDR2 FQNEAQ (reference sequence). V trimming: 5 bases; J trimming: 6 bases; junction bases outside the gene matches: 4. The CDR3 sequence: CASSPGDRAGELFF. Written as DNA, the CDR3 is TGTGCCAGCAGCCCCGGGGACAGGGCCGGGGAGCTGTTTTTT.

This CDR3 reads CASSVGGVAGPQSNEQFF. The CDR3 coding sequence is TGTGCCAGCAGCGTAGGCGGGGTTGCGGGACCACAAAGCAATGAGCAGTTCTTC. The rearrangement joins TRBV9 to TRBJ2-1; the D gene is possibly TRBD2 (6 bases). Germline CDR1 is SGDLS and CDR2 is YYNGEE. CDR3 length: 18 amino acids. The ends were cut back, 0 bases at V and 6 bases at J, with 22 bases in the middle.

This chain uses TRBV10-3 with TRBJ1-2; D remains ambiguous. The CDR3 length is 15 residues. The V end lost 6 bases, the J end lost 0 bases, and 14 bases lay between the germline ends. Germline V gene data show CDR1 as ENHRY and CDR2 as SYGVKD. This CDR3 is CAISGEVVANYGYTF. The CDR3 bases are TGTGCCATCAGCGGGGAGGTGGTCGCTAACTATGGCTACACCTTC.

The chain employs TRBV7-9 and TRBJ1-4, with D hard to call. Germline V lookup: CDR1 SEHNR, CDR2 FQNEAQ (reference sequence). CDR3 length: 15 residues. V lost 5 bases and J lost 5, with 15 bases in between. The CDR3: CASSPESASNEKLFF. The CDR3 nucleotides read TGTGCCAGCAGCCCCGAGTCAGCCTCGAATGAAAAACTGTTTTTT.

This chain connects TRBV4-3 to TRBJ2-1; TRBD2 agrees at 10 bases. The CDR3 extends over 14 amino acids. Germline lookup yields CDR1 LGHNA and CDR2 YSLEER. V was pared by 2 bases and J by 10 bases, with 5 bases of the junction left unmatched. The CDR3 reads CASSQTPGLAEQFF. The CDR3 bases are TGCGCCAGCAGCCAAACCCCGGGACTAGCGGAGCAGTTCTTC.

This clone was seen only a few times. The CDR3 loop reads CASSAGQGGPYEQYF. In DNA form, the CDR3 reads TGTGCCAGCAGTGCCGGACAGGGGGGCCCCTACGAGCAGTACTTC. The gene calls are TRBV6-1 and TRBJ2-7; 10 bases agree with TRBD1. The germline V gene has CDR1 MNHNS and CDR2 SASEGT. The V segment lost 4 bases and the J segment 2 bases; nucleotides outside the gene matches: 5. There are 15 residues in the CDR3.

CDR3 bases: TGTGCCAGCAGTCAGACATGGAGCTCTGGAAACACCATATATTTT. Translated: CASSQTWSSGNTIYF. The rearrangement joins TRBV6-5 to TRBJ1-3; D gene unclear. Germline V gene data show CDR1 as MNHEY and CDR2 as SVGAGI. The CDR3 covers 15 residues. Trimming left V 5 bases short and J 0 bases short, with 11 bases between.

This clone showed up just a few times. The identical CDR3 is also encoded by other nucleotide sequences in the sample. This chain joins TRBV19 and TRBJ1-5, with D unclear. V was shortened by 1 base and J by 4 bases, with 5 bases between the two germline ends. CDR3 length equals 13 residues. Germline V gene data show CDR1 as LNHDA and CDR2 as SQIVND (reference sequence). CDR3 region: CASSIGTNQPQHF. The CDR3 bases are TGTGCCAGTAGTATAGGGACGAATCAGCCCCAGCATTTT.

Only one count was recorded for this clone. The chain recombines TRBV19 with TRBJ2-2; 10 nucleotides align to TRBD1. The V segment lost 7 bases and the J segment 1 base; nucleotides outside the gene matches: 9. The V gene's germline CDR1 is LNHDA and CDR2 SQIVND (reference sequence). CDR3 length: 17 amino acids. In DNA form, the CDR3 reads TGTGCCAGTACTACAGGGGACAGGGGTGGGAACACCGGGGAGCTGTTTTTT. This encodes CASTTGDRGGNTGELFF.

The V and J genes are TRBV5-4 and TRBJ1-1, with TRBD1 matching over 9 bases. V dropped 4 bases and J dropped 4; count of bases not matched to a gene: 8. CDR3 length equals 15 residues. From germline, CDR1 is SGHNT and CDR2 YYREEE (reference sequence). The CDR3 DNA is TGTGCCAGCAGCCTAGCCGACAGGGGGGGCACTGAAGCTTTCTTT. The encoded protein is CASSLADRGGTEAFF.

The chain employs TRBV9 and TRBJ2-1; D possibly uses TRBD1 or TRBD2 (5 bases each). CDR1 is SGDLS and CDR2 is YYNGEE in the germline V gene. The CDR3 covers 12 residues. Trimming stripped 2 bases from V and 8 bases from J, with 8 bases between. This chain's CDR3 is CASSVGGDEQFF. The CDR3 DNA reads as TGTGCCAGCAGCGTTGGGGGAGATGAGCAGTTCTTC.

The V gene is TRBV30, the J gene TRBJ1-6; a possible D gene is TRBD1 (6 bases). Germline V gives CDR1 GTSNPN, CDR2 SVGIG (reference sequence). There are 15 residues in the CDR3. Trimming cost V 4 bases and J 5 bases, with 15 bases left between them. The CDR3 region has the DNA TGTGCCTGGAAGCCCTTGGACAGAGATAATTCACCCCTCCACTTT. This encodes CAWKPLDRDNSPLHF.

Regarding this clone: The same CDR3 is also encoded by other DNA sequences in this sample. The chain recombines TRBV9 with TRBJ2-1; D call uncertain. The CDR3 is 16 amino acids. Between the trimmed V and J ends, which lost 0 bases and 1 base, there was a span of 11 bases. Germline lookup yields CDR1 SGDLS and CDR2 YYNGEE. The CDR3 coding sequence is TGTGCCAGCAGCGTAGGAGGCAGGATTTCCTACAATGAGCAGTTCTTC. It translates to CASSVGGRISYNEQFF.

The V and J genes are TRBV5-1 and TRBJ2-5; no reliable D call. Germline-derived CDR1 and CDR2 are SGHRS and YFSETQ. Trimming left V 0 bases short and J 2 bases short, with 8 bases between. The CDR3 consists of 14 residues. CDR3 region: CASSLGIQQETQYF. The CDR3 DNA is TGCGCCAGCAGCTTGGGGATACAGCAAGAGACCCAGTACTTC.

The CDR3 is CASRALADPTNEQFF. CDR3 DNA: TGTGCCAGCAGGGCCTTAGCGGACCCAACGAATGAGCAGTTCTTC. J is TRBJ2-1 and V is TRBV5-4; tentatively, D is TRBD2 (6 bases). Germline CDR1 is SGHNT and CDR2 is YYREEE (reference sequence). The CDR3 totals 15 residues. Trimming took 5 bases from V and 7 from J, leaving 19 bases between them.

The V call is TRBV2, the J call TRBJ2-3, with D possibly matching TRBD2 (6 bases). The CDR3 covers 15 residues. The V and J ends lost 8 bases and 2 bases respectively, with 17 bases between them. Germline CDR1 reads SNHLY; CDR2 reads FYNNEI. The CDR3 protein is CASDAEGGATDTQYF. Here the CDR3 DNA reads TGTGCCAGCGACGCGGAGGGAGGCGCCACAGATACGCAGTATTTT.

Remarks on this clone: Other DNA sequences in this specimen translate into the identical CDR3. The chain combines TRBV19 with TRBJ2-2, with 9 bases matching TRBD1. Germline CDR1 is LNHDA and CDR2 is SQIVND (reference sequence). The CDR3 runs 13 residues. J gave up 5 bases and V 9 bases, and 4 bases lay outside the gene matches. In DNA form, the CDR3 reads TGTGCCAGCTCCGGGACAGGGACCGGGGAGCTGTTTTTT. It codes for CASSGTGTGELFF.

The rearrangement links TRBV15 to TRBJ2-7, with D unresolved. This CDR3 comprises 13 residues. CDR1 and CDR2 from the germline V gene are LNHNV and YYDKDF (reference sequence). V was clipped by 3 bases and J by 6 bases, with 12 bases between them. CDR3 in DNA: TGTGCCACCAGCAGGGATCCGTCTACCGAGCAGTACTTC. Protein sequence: CATSRDPSTEQYF.

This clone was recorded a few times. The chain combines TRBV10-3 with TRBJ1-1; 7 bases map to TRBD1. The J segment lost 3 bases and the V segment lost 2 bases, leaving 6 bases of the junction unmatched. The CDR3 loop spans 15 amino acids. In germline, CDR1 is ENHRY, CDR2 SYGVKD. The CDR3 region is CAISELPGGDTEAFF. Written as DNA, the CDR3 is TGTGCCATCAGTGAGCTCCCAGGGGGAGACACTGAAGCTTTCTTT.

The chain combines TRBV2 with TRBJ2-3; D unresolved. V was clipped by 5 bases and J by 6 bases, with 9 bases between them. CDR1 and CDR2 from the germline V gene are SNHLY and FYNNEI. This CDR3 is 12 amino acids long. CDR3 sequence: CASSLSMDTQYF. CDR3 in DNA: TGTGCCAGCAGTCTTTCTATGGATACGCAGTATTTT.

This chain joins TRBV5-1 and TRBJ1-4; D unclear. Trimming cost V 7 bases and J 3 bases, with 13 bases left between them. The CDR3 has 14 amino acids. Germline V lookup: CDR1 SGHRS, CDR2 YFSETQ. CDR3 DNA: TGCGCCAGCTCCAGCGGAGCTGCTAATGAAAAACTGTTTTTT. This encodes CASSSGAANEKLFF.

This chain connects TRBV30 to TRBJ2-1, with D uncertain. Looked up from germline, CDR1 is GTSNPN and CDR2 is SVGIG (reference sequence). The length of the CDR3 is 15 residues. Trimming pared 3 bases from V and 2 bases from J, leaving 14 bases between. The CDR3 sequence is CAWSLMGHPYNEQFF. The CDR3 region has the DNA TGTGCCTGGAGCTTAATGGGCCATCCCTACAATGAGCAGTTCTTC.

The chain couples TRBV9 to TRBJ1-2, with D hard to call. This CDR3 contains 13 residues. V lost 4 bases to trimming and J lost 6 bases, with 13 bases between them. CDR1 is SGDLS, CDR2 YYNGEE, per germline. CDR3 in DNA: TGTGCCAGCAGCCCATTAATCGACGATGGCTACACCTTC. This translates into CASSPLIDDGYTF.

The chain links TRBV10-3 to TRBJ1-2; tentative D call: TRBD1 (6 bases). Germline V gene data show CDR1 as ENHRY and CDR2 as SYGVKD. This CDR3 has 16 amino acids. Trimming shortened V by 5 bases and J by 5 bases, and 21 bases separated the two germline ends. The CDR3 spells CAISPVSLTGGYGYTF. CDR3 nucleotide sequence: TGTGCCATCAGTCCGGTCTCGTTGACAGGAGGATATGGCTACACCTTC.

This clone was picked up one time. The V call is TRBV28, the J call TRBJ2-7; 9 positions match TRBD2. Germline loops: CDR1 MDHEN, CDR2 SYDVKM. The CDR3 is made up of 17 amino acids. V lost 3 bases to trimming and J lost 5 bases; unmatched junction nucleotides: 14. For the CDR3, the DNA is TGTGCCAGCAGTTTCCCACACGGGGCTAGCGGGGTCAACGAGCAGTACTTC. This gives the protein CASSFPHGASGVNEQYF.

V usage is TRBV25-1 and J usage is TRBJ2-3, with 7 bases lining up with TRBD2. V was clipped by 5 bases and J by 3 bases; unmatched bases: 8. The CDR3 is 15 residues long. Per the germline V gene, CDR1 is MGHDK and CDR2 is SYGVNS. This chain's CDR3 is CASSLGEGRTDTQYF. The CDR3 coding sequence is TGTGCCAGCAGTTTGGGGGAGGGCCGAACAGATACGCAGTATTTT.

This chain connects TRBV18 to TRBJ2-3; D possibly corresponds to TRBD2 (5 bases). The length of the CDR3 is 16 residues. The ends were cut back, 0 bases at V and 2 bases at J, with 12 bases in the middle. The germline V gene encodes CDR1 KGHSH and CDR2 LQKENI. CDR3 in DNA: TGTGCCAGCTCACCACCGGGTCTCGGGGTCACAGATACGCAGTATTTT. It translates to CASSPPGLGVTDTQYF.